What follows are 16 T cell receptor beta chains derived from one specimen sequenced in a study of T cell responses to AZD1222 COVID-19 vaccine. Assay: immunoSEQ multiplex PCR; the TCRdb copy retains only in-frame clones and omits some. The sample consists of around 99,000 clones, more than 85% of them appearing once. The source was peripheral blood, collected 28 days after the second AZD1222 dose. Receptors were obtained from an adult who received the AZD1222 COVID-19 vaccine.

This clone showed up just once. The gene calls are TRBV5-1 and TRBJ1-1, with D unresolved. This CDR3 is 13 amino acids long. The germline V and J ends were trimmed by 4 bases and 4 bases, with 11 bases remaining between them. The germline V gene has CDR1 SGHRS and CDR2 YFSETQ. The CDR3 nucleotides are TGCGCCAGCAGCGTGGAGGATGCCACTGAAGCTTTCTTT. It translates to CASSVEDATEAFF.

The gene calls are TRBV19 and TRBJ2-1; 7 nucleotides align to TRBD2. Germline-derived CDR1 and CDR2 are LNHDA and SQIVND (reference sequence). V lost 0 bases, J lost 4 bases, and 3 bases stayed unmatched. The CDR3 runs 15 residues. The CDR3 sequence is CASSIEASGYNEQFF. The CDR3 nucleotides read TGTGCCAGTAGTATAGAGGCTAGCGGTTACAATGAGCAGTTCTTC.

The chain combines TRBV13 with TRBJ2-5, with 12 bases aligning to TRBD2. The CDR3 extends over 14 amino acids. Germline-derived CDR1 and CDR2 are PRHDT and FYEKMQ (reference sequence). V lost 6 bases to trimming and J lost 5 bases; unmatched junction nucleotides: 4. CDR3 loop: CASRASGREETQYF. The CDR3 DNA reads as TGTGCCAGCAGGGCTAGCGGGAGGGAGGAGACCCAGTACTTC.

The V gene is TRBV21-1, the J gene TRBJ1-5; TRBD1 is taken as the D call from the table, unchecked against the DNA. TRBV21-1 is a documented pseudogene. The CDR3 consists of 14 residues. Written as DNA, the CDR3 is TGTGCCAGTAGGGGGGACAGCGACAATCAGCCCCAGCATTTT. Amino acid sequence: CASRGDSDNQPQHF.

This chain joins TRBV11-2 and TRBJ2-4; D is unclear. CDR1 is SGHAT, CDR2 FQNNGV, per germline. The CDR3 runs 15 residues. V lost 5 bases and J 0 bases, leaving 11 bases between the germline ends. Here the CDR3 reads CASSPGALAKNIQYF. The CDR3 DNA sequence: TGTGCCAGCAGCCCAGGAGCGCTAGCCAAAAACATTCAGTACTTC.

The gene calls are TRBV28 and TRBJ2-6; TRBD2 might be the D (5 bases). Looked up from germline, CDR1 is MDHEN and CDR2 is SYDVKM. With 5 bases removed from V and 3 bases from J, the gap between germline ends came to 8 bases. The CDR3 is made up of 14 amino acids. CDR3 region: CASSTGVGANVLTF. CDR3 nucleotides: TGTGCCAGCAGTACCGGGGTTGGGGCCAACGTCCTGACTTTC. Complete variable domain (other parts from reference TRBV28 and TRBJ2-6): DVKVTQSSRYLVKRTGEKVFLECVQDMDHENMFWYRQDPGLGLRLIYFSYDVKMKEKGDIPEGYSVSREKKERFSLILESASTNQTSMYLCASSTGVGANVLTFGAGSRLTVL.

The chain combines TRBV24-1 with TRBJ1-6; TRBD1 might be the D (5 bases). The CDR3 sequence is 17 residues long. Germline CDR1 reads KGHDR; CDR2 reads SFDVKD. Between the trimmed V and J ends, which lost 0 bases and 5 bases, there was a span of 13 bases. CDR3 nucleotides: TGTGCCACCAGTGATTTGGAGGGGAGGGAAAATAATTCACCCCTCCACTTT. As protein: CATSDLEGRENNSPLHF.

The V call is TRBV28, the J call TRBJ1-3; D gene ambiguous. V was clipped by 5 bases and J by 10 bases, with 12 bases between them. The V gene's germline CDR1 is MDHEN and CDR2 SYDVKM. This CDR3 has 12 amino acids. The CDR3 region is CASSPPGRTIYF. CDR3 nucleotides: TGTGCCAGCAGTCCCCCCGGAAGGACCATATATTTT.

The chain uses TRBV6-5 and TRBJ2-7, with 9 positions matching TRBD2. The CDR3 is 15 amino acids. Germline lookup yields CDR1 MNHEY and CDR2 SVGAGI. V lost 5 bases to trimming and J lost 7 bases; unmatched junction nucleotides: 12. The CDR3 bases are TGTGCCAGCAGTCTCATAGCGGGAGCGGTGGGAGAGCAGTACTTC. It encodes CASSLIAGAVGEQYF.

The V and J genes are TRBV5-1 and TRBJ1-4, with 7 bases identical to TRBD1. The germline CDR1 and CDR2 sequences are SGHRS and YFSETQ. The ends lost 4 bases at V and 8 bases at J; junction bases unmatched: 20. The CDR3 extends over 18 amino acids. CDR3 in amino acids: CASSNSVEGGVVTEKLFF. The CDR3 region has the DNA TGCGCCAGCAGCAACTCCGTAGAAGGGGGCGTGGTGACGGAAAAACTGTTTTTT.

This chain connects TRBV19 to TRBJ1-5; TRBD1 matches at 7 bases. CDR1 LNHDA and CDR2 SQIVND come from the germline V gene (reference sequence). CDR3 length equals 14 residues. With V trimmed by 7 bases and J by 1 base, 4 bases remained unmatched. CDR3 amino acids: CASNQQGSNQPQHF. In DNA, the CDR3 is TGTGCCAGTAATCAACAGGGGAGCAATCAGCCCCAGCATTTT.

This clone was found once. The V call is TRBV19, the J call TRBJ2-2; maybe TRBD1 (5 bases). Per germline, CDR1 LNHDA and CDR2 SQIVND (reference sequence). The CDR3 contains 13 residues. V was shortened by 4 bases and J by 7 bases, with 10 bases between the two germline ends. The CDR3, as DNA: TGTGCCAGTAGTAAGGGGAATTACGGGGAGCTGTTTTTT. It is translated as CASSKGNYGELFF.

This rearrangement joins TRBV28 to TRBJ1-1; D gene unclear. V lost 5 bases and J lost 1, with 8 bases in between. This CDR3 comprises 13 residues. Germline CDR1 is MDHEN and CDR2 is SYDVKM. The CDR3 sequence is CASSGFGNTEAFF. CDR3 DNA: TGTGCCAGCAGTGGGTTTGGGAACACTGAAGCTTTCTTT.

The chain has TRBV6-1 and TRBJ1-3; no clear D. V lost 4 bases, J lost 1 base, and 17 bases lay in between. CDR1 and CDR2 (germline): MNHNS, SASEGT. The CDR3 covers 17 residues. CDR3 sequence (DNA): TGTGCCAGCAGTGGAAGGGTGGGTCTCACTTCTGGAAACACCATATATTTT. Translation: CASSGRVGLTSGNTIYF.

This chain joins TRBV6-2 or TRBV6-3 and TRBJ2-6; D is tentatively TRBD1 or TRBD2 (5 bases each). V lost 6 bases and J lost 0, with 15 bases in between. CDR1 and CDR2 from the germline V gene are MNHEY and SVGEGT. CDR3 length: 17 residues. The CDR3 loop reads CASSETPGLSGANVLTF. In DNA, the CDR3 is TGTGCCAGCAGCGAGACCCCGGGGCTCTCTGGGGCCAACGTCCTGACTTTC.

The chain has TRBV28 and TRBJ1-5; 8 positions agree with TRBD1. The CDR3 is 14 amino acids. Trimming removed 5 bases from V and 5 bases from J; junction bases left unmatched: 5. Looked up from germline, CDR1 is MDHEN and CDR2 is SYDVKM. CDR3 region: CASSTGRGHQPQHF. For the CDR3, the DNA is TGTGCCAGCAGTACGGGCAGGGGGCATCAGCCCCAGCATTTT.